Listed below are T cell receptor beta chains from one sample, sequenced in a study of cytomegalovirus exposure and HLA in healthy donors. Data came from immunoSEQ multiplex PCR; TCRdb stores just in-frame clones and leaves some out. Among about 120,000 clones, 75% were seen once, and the ten largest hold less than 3%. Material for sequencing was PBMCs. These receptors originate from a middle-aged woman in good health and CMV-seropositive. Both conserved end residues are part of each CDR3. Fields, in order: V gene, J gene, D gene, clone size, CDR3 DNA, CDR3 protein. A D gene is named only where the DNA matches it firmly. Size tells how often a clone was seen (once, few, many) or the class of an expanded clone, and some rows leave it out.

TRBV4-3,TRBJ1-1,NA,NA,TGCGCCAGCAGCCAAGTAAGGGGCCTCGTGAACACTGAAGCTTTCTTT,CASSQVRGLVNTEAFF
TRBV5-1,TRBJ1-1,NA,NA,TGCGCCAGCAGCTTGGTCCCAGCAGGGATTAACACTGAAGCTTTCTTT,CASSLVPAGINTEAFF
TRBV27,TRBJ2-5,TRBD2,once,TGTGCCAGCAGCACTAGCGGGAGGAGTGGAGAGACCCAGTACTTC,CASSTSGRSGETQYF
TRBV4-1,TRBJ1-2,NA,few,TGCGCCAGCAGCCTCGAGGACAGCAATGTAAGCGGCTACACCTTC,CASSLEDSNVSGYTF
TRBV7-9,TRBJ1-1,NA,NA,TGTGCCAGCAGCTTGGGAGGGATCACTGAAGCTTTCTTT,CASSLGGITEAFF
TRBV19,TRBJ1-1,NA,NA,TGTGCCAGTAGTAACGGAGGACAGATCGTTTCTGAAGCTTTCTTT,CASSNGGQIVSEAFF
TRBV29-1,TRBJ2-5,NA,NA,TGCAGCGGCTACAGGGCCCAAGAGACCCAGTACTTC,CSGYRAQETQYF
TRBV10-3,TRBJ1-1,TRBD1,NA,TGTGCCATCAGTGAGTCGAGGGACAGGGTTTCGGGCACTGAAGCTTTCTTT,CAISESRDRVSGTEAFF
TRBV15,TRBJ2-1,NA,NA,TGTGCCACCAGCAGAGTAATTATGGCAGGGCGTCTGGATGAGCAGTTCTTC,CATSRVIMAGRLDEQFF
TRBV29-1,TRBJ2-1,NA,few,TGCAGCGTCTCTTCTATCCACCCACAGAGTTCCAATGAGCAGTTCTTC,CSVSSIHPQSSNEQFF
TRBV18,TRBJ1-2,NA,NA,TGTGCCAGCTCACCGAAGACAGTGTCTGGCTACACCTTC,CASSPKTVSGYTF
TRBV4-2,TRBJ2-5,NA,NA,TGTGCCAGCAGCCAAGAACGCTCCGGAGCGGAGACCCAGTACTTC,CASSQERSGAETQYF
TRBV4-2,TRBJ2-3,TRBD1,NA,TGTGCCAGCAGCCCCCGGGACAGGGGGCCCACAGATACGCAGTATTTT,CASSPRDRGPTDTQYF
TRBV4-1,TRBJ2-2,TRBD2,NA,TGCGCCAGCAGCCAAGAGTCTAGCGGGGGGTACACCGGGGAGCTGTTTTTT,CASSQESSGGYTGELFF
TRBV11-1,TRBJ2-7,NA,NA,TGTGCCAGCAGCTTACTTCTCGGCGGTCCGGGGAGTCCCTCCTACGAGCAGTACTTC,CASSLLLGGPGSPSYEQYF
TRBV19,TRBJ1-1,TRBD1,NA,TGTGCGGTATCGGACAGGCAGAACACTGAAGCTTTCTTT,CAVSDRQNTEAFF
TRBV30,TRBJ1-6,TRBD1,few,TGTGCCTGGAGTGACCTTCGGGACAGTTATAATTCACCCCTCCACTTT,CAWSDLRDSYNSPLHF
TRBV7-9,TRBJ2-7,TRBD2,once,TGTGCCAGCAGCCCCGGACTAGCGGACTACGAGCAGTACTTC,CASSPGLADYEQYF
TRBV7-2,TRBJ2-7,NA,NA,TGTGCCAGCAGCTTGGGCAGGGGCAGCGAGCAGTACTTC,CASSLGRGSEQYF
TRBV7-2,TRBJ2-1,NA,NA,TGTGCCAGCAATCCCTCAGGGTACAATGAGCAGTTCTTC,CASNPSGYNEQFF
TRBV7-2,TRBJ2-2,NA,NA,TGTGCCAGCAGCTTAGGAACAAACCCCGGGGAGCTGTTTTTT,CASSLGTNPGELFF
TRBV18,TRBJ1-4,TRBD1,NA,TGTGCCAGCTCACCACTGACAGGGAGTTCATCTAATGAAAAACTGTTTTTT,CASSPLTGSSSNEKLFF
TRBV2,TRBJ1-5,NA,NA,TGTGCCAGCAGTGGTTTTACAGGGAATCAGCCCCAGCATTTT,CASSGFTGNQPQHF
TRBV29-1,TRBJ1-5,NA,once,TGCAGCGTTGCTTGGGGCGCGAGCAATCAGCCCCAGCATTTT,CSVAWGASNQPQHF
TRBV4-3,TRBJ1-6,NA,NA,TGCGCCAGCAAGCCCCCCCCGGGGATTCAGTCACCCCTCCACTTT,CASKPPPGIQSPLHF
TRBV7-3,TRBJ1-5,NA,NA,TGTGCCAGCAGCCCGGGGAGCAATCAGCCCCAGCATTTT,CASSPGSNQPQHF
TRBV7-3,TRBJ2-5,NA,NA,TGTGCCAGCAGCCCAACGGGGGAGACCCAGTACTTC,CASSPTGETQYF
TRBV18,TRBJ1-1,TRBD1,few,TGTGCCAGCTCACCTCCGGGACAGGGGAACACTGAAGCTTTCTTT,CASSPPGQGNTEAFF
TRBV4-2,TRBJ1-4,TRBD1,NA,TGTGCCAGCAGTTACAGCCCGGGACAGGGGTTAACTAATGAAAAACTGTTTTTT,CASSYSPGQGLTNEKLFF
TRBV5-6,TRBJ1-1,TRBD1,few,TGTGCCAGCAGCAAGGGGACAGGCCTTACGAACACTGAAGCTTTCTTT,CASSKGTGLTNTEAFF
TRBV7-8,TRBJ2-7,NA,NA,TGTGCCAGCAGCTTCCAGCCCTTCCCGGAGCGTTACGAGCAGTACTTC,CASSFQPFPERYEQYF
TRBV7-9,TRBJ1-4,NA,NA,TGTGCCAGCAGCTTAGAGATAATGAGTGAACTGTTTTTT,CASSLEIMSELFF
TRBV9,TRBJ2-1,NA,NA,TGTGCCAGCAGCCCCCTCTCGGAAGCGGACCCTAACAATGAGCAGTTCTTC,CASSPLSEADPNNEQFF
TRBV28,TRBJ2-7,TRBD1,NA,TGTGCCAGCACCCCTCGGACAGGCCCTCGGGAGCAGTACTTC,CASTPRTGPREQYF
TRBV6-4,TRBJ1-5,TRBD1,few,TGTGCCAGCAGTGAACAGGGGAATCAGCCCCAGCATTTT,CASSEQGNQPQHF
TRBV25-1,TRBJ2-5,TRBD1,once,TGTGCCAGCAGTGCCGCGAACAGGGGGCGCGCAGAGACCCAGTACTTC,CASSAANRGRAETQYF
TRBV6-6,TRBJ2-5,NA,NA,TGTGCCACCGAGGAGGAGCTCGAGACCCAGTACTTC,CATEEELETQYF
TRBV7-9,TRBJ1-1,NA,NA,TGTGCCAGCAGCTTAGACACCTTGAACACTGAAGCTTTCTTT,CASSLDTLNTEAFF
TRBV28,TRBJ1-2,NA,NA,TGTGCCAGCAGGAAGTCAGGGGAGGGTTTTGGCTACACCTTC,CASRKSGEGFGYTF
TRBV29-1,TRBJ2-3,TRBD2,few,TGCAGCGTTGAGTGGCTAGCGGATAGCACAGATACGCAGTATTTT,CSVEWLADSTDTQYF
TRBV7-2,TRBJ1-5,NA,once,TGTGCCAGCACGAGGGATAATAGCAATCAGCCCCAGCATTTT,CASTRDNSNQPQHF
TRBV7-2,TRBJ1-1,NA,NA,TGTGCCAGCAGCACAGACAGGAAAACTGAAGCTTTCTTT,CASSTDRKTEAFF